This TCR beta chain originates from a study of PD-L1 blockade in urothelial cancer. Stated time point: peripheral blood 6 weeks after treatment start. Patients were diagnosed with urothelial carcinoma, either locally advanced or metastatic. This table comes from immunoSEQ multiplex PCR, and its TCRdb copy is limited to in-frame clones, with some not included. This table holds some 41,000 clones, more than 75% found once. CDR1 and CDR2 (germline): SGDLS, YYNGEE. V was trimmed by 0 bases and J by 0 bases, leaving 5 bases between them. The CDR3 totals 14 residues. V and J are TRBV9 and TRBJ2-3; maybe TRBD2 (5 bases). This receptor was taken from a man between 65 and 85 years old with urothelial cancer. The sample in question was PBMCs, obtained around atezolizumab (anti-PD-L1) treatment. CDR3 in amino acids: CASSVGGSTDTQYF. The CDR3 DNA reads TGTGCCAGCAGCGTAGGCGGGAGCACAGATACGCAGTATTTT.